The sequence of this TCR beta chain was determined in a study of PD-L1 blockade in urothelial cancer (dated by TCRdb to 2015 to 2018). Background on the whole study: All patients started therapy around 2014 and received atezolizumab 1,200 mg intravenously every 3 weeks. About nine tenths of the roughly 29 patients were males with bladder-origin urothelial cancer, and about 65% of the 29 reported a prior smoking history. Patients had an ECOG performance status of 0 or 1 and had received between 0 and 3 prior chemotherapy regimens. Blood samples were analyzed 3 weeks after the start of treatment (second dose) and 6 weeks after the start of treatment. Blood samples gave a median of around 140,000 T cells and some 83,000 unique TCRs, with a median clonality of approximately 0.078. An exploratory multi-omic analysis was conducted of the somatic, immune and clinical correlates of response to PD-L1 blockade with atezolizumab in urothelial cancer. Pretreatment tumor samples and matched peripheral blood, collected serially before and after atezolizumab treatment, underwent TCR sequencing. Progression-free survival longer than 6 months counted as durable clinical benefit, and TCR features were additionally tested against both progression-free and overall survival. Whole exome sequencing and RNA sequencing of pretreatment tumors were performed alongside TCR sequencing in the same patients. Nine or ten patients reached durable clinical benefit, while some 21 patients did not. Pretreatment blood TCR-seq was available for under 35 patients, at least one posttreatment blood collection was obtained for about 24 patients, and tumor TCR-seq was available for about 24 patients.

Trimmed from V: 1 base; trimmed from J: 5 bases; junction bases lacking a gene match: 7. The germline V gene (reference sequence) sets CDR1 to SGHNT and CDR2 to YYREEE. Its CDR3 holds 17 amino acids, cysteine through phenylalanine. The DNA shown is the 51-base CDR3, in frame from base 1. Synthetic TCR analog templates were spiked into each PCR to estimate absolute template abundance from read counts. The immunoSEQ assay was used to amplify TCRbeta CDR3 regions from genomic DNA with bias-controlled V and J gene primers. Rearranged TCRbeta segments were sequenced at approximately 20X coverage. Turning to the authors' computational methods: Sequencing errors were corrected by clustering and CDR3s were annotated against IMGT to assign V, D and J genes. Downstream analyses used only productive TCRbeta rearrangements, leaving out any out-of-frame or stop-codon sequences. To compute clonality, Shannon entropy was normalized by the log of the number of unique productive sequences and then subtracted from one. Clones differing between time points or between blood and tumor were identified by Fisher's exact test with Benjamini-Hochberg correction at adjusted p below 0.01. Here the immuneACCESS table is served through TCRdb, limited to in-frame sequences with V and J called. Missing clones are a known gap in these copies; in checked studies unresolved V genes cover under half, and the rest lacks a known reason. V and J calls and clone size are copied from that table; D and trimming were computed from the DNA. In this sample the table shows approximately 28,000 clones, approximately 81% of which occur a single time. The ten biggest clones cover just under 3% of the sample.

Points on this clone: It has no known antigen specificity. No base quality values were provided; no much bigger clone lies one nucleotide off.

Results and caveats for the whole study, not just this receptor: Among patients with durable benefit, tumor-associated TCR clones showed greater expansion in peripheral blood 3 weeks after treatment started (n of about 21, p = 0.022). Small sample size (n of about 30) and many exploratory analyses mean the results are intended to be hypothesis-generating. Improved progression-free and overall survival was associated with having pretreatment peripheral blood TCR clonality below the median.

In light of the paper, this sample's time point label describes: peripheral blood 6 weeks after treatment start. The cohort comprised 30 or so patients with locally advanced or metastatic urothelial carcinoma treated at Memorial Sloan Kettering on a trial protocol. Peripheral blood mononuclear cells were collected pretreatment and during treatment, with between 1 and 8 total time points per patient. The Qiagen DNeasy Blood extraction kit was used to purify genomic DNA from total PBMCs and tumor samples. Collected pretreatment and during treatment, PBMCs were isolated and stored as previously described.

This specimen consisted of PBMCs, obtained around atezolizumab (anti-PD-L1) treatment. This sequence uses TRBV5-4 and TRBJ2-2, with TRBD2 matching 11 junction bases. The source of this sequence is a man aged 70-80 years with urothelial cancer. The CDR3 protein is CASSLSSGGAVTGELFF. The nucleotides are TGTGCCAGCAGCTTGAGTAGCGGGGGGGCTGTGACCGGGGAGCTGTTTTTT.